This passage covers 14 T cell receptor beta chains from one sample sequenced in a study of human T cells and chemical hapten exposure. TCRdb analysed the RACE reads with MiXCR anew, one entry per CDR3 protein. The table records roughly 38,000 distinct CDR3 sequences, about 12% of them present only once. Sample time point: pre-sensitization, week 0. Treatment noted: therapeutic diphenylcyclopropenone sensitization with weekly scalp DPC. From whole blood left unfractionated, total RNA was extracted. Here the sequenced sample was whole blood, taken in connection with sensitization to the hapten diphenylcyclopropenone (DPC). These receptors all stem from a woman aged 40 to 50 with alopecia areata. Some clones in this sample may be carry-over from other donors' samples.

This clonotype was counted ten times or more. The CDR3 DNA sequence: TGTGCCAGCAACAGGCTGTGGAGCGGAGCGGGGACCCAGTACTTC. Translation: CASNRLWSGAGTQYF. The chain combines TRBV28 with TRBJ2-5, with D tentatively TRBD2 (6 bases). This CDR3 comprises 15 residues. CDR1 is MDHEN and CDR2 is SYDVKM in the germline V gene. V was trimmed by 7 bases and J by 7 bases, leaving 22 bases between them. The full variable domain, in which reference TRBV28 and TRBJ2-5 provide the parts outside the CDR3, is DVKVTQSSRYLVKRTGEKVFLECVQDMDHENMFWYRQDPGLGLRLIYFSYDVKMKEKGDIPEGYSVSREKKERFSLILESASTNQTSMYLCASNRLWSGAGTQYFGPGTRLLVL.

This clonotype showed up many times. CDR3 loop: CASSQERQAHNEQFF. CDR3 nucleotide sequence: TGCGCCAGCAGCCAAGAACGGCAGGCCCACAATGAGCAGTTCTTC. J is TRBJ2-1 and V is TRBV4-3, with D uncertain. Between the trimmed V and J ends, which lost 0 bases and 5 bases, there was a span of 11 bases. CDR1 LGHNA and CDR2 YSLEER come from the germline V gene. The CDR3 is 15 amino acids.

For this clonotype: A read error may produce the germline difference seen at one junction end. J is TRBJ2-1 and V is TRBV6-2 or TRBV6-3, with 10 bases fitting TRBD1. The CDR3 is 15 amino acids. Germline CDR1 MNHEY, CDR2 SVGEGT. The CDR3 DNA reads TGTGCCAGCAGTCGCGGGACAGGGGTTAACAATGAGCACTTCTTC. It is translated as CASSRGTGVNNEHFF.

The chain recombines TRBV5-6 with TRBJ1-1; D call uncertain. This CDR3 is 13 amino acids long. The V end was cut by 0 bases, the J end by 10 bases, with 13 bases between. Germline V gene data show CDR1 as SGHDT and CDR2 as YYEEEE. For the CDR3, the DNA is TGTGCCAGCAGCTTGGGGGAAATTCGGGCAGCTTTCTTT. Its translation is CASSLGEIRAAFF.

The J gene is TRBJ2-7, the V gene TRBV4-2, with D tentatively TRBD1 or TRBD2 (5 bases each). The CDR3 covers 14 residues. V was shortened by 4 bases and J by 2 bases, with 12 bases between the two germline ends. From germline, CDR1 is LGHNA and CDR2 YNFKEQ. The CDR3: CASSPSGATYEQYF. The CDR3 DNA reads TGTGCCAGCAGCCCGTCCGGGGCAACCTACGAGCAGTACTTC.

The table lists this clonotype with many counts. This sequence joins TRBV12-3 or TRBV12-4 and TRBJ2-1, with 11 bases matching TRBD1. The CDR3 has 14 residues. After removal of 5 bases from V and 10 bases from J, the junction contained 7 bases not matched to a gene. The CDR3 DNA is TGTGCCAGCAGTCACTGGACAGGGGGCGAGGAGCAGTTCTTC. This codes for CASSHWTGGEEQFF.

This clonotype was observed many times. The rearrangement joins TRBV6-2 or TRBV6-3 to TRBJ2-1, with 8 bases lining up with TRBD2. From germline, CDR1 is MNHEY and CDR2 SVGEGT. The length of the CDR3 is 14 residues. After removal of 6 bases from V and 3 bases from J, the junction contained 4 bases not matched to a gene. The CDR3 nucleotides are TGTGCCAGCAGGGTAGCGGGACTCTACAATGAGCAGTTCTTC. Translation: CASRVAGLYNEQFF.

This clonotype was counted ten times or more. The CDR3 DNA follows: TGTGCCAGCTCACCCCGGACAGAAAATGGAAACACCATATATTTT. Protein: CASSPRTENGNTIYF. The V and J genes are TRBV18 and TRBJ1-3; possible D gene TRBD1, 6 bases. V was trimmed by 3 bases and J by 3 bases, leaving 12 bases between them. CDR3 length: 15 residues. Germline CDR1 reads KGHSH; CDR2 reads LQKENI.

This clonotype was counted ten times or more. J is TRBJ2-1 and V is TRBV9, with D tentatively TRBD1 (6 bases). Per the germline V gene, CDR1 is SGDLS and CDR2 is YYNGEE. Trimming stripped 3 bases from V and 8 bases from J, with 24 bases between. CDR3 length equals 17 residues. The CDR3, as DNA: TGTGCCAGCAGCGAGAGGGAGAGGGGGAACGAACTCGATGAGCAGTTCTTC. Protein product: CASSERERGNELDEQFF.

This clonotype was counted between two and nine times. The chain carries TRBV6-6 and TRBJ2-3; D gene unclear. The CDR3 length is 12 residues. V lost 3 bases and J 4 bases, leaving 5 bases between the germline ends. Germline V gives CDR1 MNHNY, CDR2 SVGAGI (reference sequence). Here the CDR3 DNA reads TGTGCCAGCAGTTATTCCCCAGATACGCAGTATTTT. Translation: CASSYSPDTQYF.

This clonotype was seen many times. V is TRBV11-2 and J is TRBJ2-3; perhaps TRBD2 as D (7 bases). The CDR3 has 15 residues. Per the germline V gene, CDR1 is SGHAT and CDR2 is FQNNGV. The V end was cut by 5 bases, the J end by 6 bases, with 18 bases between. The CDR3 DNA reads TGTGCCAGCAGCCCCCGGAGGGGGGGCGCGGATACGCAGTATTTT. Residues: CASSPRRGGADTQYF.

This clonotype was observed a few times. The chain employs TRBV5-4 and TRBJ2-5; 16 bases are a match to TRBD2. The V and J ends lost 4 bases and 3 bases, in that order; junction bases with no gene match: 6. The germline V gene encodes CDR1 SGHNT and CDR2 YYREEE (reference sequence). The CDR3 contains 17 residues. CDR3 protein: CASSPGLAGGNEETQYF. The CDR3 nucleotides are TGTGCCAGCAGCCCGGGACTAGCGGGGGGGAACGAAGAGACCCAGTACTTC. The entire variable domain, with the rest obtained from reference TRBV5-4 and TRBJ2-5, is as follows: ETGVTQSPTHLIKTRGQQVTLRCSSQSGHNTVSWYQQALGQGPQFIFQYYREEENGRGNFPPRFSGLQFPNYSSELNVNALELDDSALYLCASSPGLAGGNEETQYFGPGTRLLVL.

Comment on this clonotype: This may come from a read error, since a much larger clone is one base off. This chain joins TRBV28 and TRBJ2-2; D is possibly TRBD1 (6 bases). Germline V gene sequence: CDR1 MDHEN, CDR2 SYDVKM. This CDR3 region has 15 residues. The chain's CDR3 is CVSSLQGPNTGELFF. CDR3 DNA: TGTGTCAGCAGCTTACAGGGACCCAACACCGGGGAGCTGTTTTTT.

With regard to this clonotype: This may be a read error, as it is one base from a much larger clone. The chain couples TRBV6-5 to TRBJ2-7; 13 positions match TRBD2. CDR1 is MNHEY and CDR2 is SVGAGI in the germline V gene. The CDR3 sequence is 16 residues long. CDR3 protein: CGSSYLTSGRAYEQYF. CDR3 sequence (DNA): TGTGGCAGCAGTTATCTCACTAGCGGGAGGGCCTACGAGCAGTACTTC.